What follows describes a single T cell receptor (beta chain). CDR1 LGHDT and CDR2 YNNKEL come from the germline V gene (reference sequence). The V end was cut by 4 bases, the J end by 6 bases, with 6 bases between. The CDR3 totals 12 residues. These data originate in a study of blood T cell repertoires in COVID-19. Overall study context: PBMCs, B-cell-depleted T cells, or T cells provided the cDNA or gDNA that made up the material.

The method was immunoSEQ multiplex PCR; TCRdb's version includes in-frame clones alone and lacks a portion of them. This table holds about 150,000 clones, more than 80% found once. The material sequenced was peripheral blood. The chain recombines TRBV3-1 (or the pseudogene TRBV3-2) with TRBJ2-2; D unresolved. This clonotype was obtained from a middle-aged woman with acute or convalescent COVID-19. For the CDR3, the DNA is TGTGCCAGCAGCCTTCCTCCCGGGGAGCTGTTTTTT. This codes for CASSLPPGELFF.